This T cell receptor (beta chain) is from a study of blood T cell repertoires in COVID-19. In the study overall: Researchers got acute and convalescent COVID-19 samples from the United States, Italy and Spain. From T cells, B-cell-depleted T cells, or PBMCs came the material, which was cDNA or gDNA.

TCRdb's table, derived via immunoSEQ multiplex PCR, lists solely in-frame clones and lacks some. The data show some 95,000 clones, with about 91% seen just once and less than 2.5% held by the top ten. This receptor was obtained from a human donor with active COVID-19. The donor label of this sample is uncertain. The sample comprised peripheral blood.

CDR3 amino acids: CASSQDVRTGGYYGYTF. The CDR3 bases are TGTGCCAGCAGCCAAGATGTCCGGACAGGGGGCTACTATGGCTACACCTTC. This chain uses TRBV3-1 (or the pseudogene TRBV3-2) with TRBJ1-2; 11 bases map to TRBD1. V trimming: 0 bases; J trimming: 3 bases; junction bases outside the gene matches: 6. The CDR3 runs to 17 residues. The germline gives CDR1 LGHDT, CDR2 YNNKEL (reference sequence).